The entry that follows covers one T cell receptor beta chain sequence. It lacks a known antigen. No base quality information exists; no much larger clone differs at one position. TCR CDR3 regions were amplified from genomic DNA by multiplex PCR using the deep immunoSEQ assay. For each cell subset, the extracted genomic DNA was distributed evenly across all wells of several immunoSEQ 96-well plates, and each plate served as one replicate. Each replicate PCR for sorted subsets received around 200 ng genomic DNA, equal to 28,000 or so T cell genomes. Purified libraries were quantified with a Qubit 3.0 fluorometer, sized on a Bioanalyzer 2100, and re-quantified with the KAPA Library Quantification kit. A separate single-read 150-cycle Illumina NextSeq 550 flow cell was used to sequence each immunoSEQ 96-well plate. The original pipeline was this. The immunoSEQ output contained only junctional sequences without quality scores, so filtering could not match that applied to full-length reads. Sequences were annotated with PyIR, a Python wrapper for IgBLAST v1.9, using IMGT germline references to assign V/J genes and CDR3. Reads were removed for weak V/J assignments (E-value above 1e-6), missing CDR3, stop codons, out-of-frame junctions, or ambiguous translated residues. V3J clonotypes were defined as sequences sharing an identical inferred V gene, J gene, and CDR3 amino acid sequence. Percentage overlap between repertoires was computed as shared unique clonotypes divided by the size of the smaller repertoire. RTK rarefaction, the Chao1 estimator, and Recon v2.1 estimates of unobserved clonotypes were used to assess repertoire richness. OLGA was used to compute generation probabilities for all TCRbeta clonotypes that the gDNA method yielded from a handful of donors. Held by TCRdb, this immuneACCESS table contains in-frame sequences only and omits some clones. Under half of the omission traces to an unresolved V gene where checked; the cause of the rest is unknown. V and J calls and clone size are given by that table; D and trimming were obtained from the DNA. In this sample the table shows 2 million to 2.5 million clones, roughly 95% of which occur a single time. The ten largest clones represent roughly 0.13% of the sample.

The source of the sample is a study of shared clonotypes between healthy human individuals (dated by TCRdb to the early 2020s). Regarding the research as a whole: Two women and a few men aged 18 to 49 years were included in the cohort. Different laboratories and diverse techniques were used to prepare libraries and sequence TCR repertoires, to increase sequencing depth and limit assay-specific biases. Each donor's leukapheresis produced roughly between roughly 0.9 and 9 billion PBMCs. To estimate repertoire size and how much clonotype sharing occurs between individuals, the study deeply sequenced the blood TCR repertoires of five healthy adults. For each donor, CD4 naive and CD4 memory were each run on three plates, CD8 naive on two plates, and CD8 memory on one plate.

Healthy HIV-negative adults with no recently reported acute infections or vaccinations were included as donors. All donors were Caucasian adults living in Nashville, Tennessee, USA. CD4+ T cells were enriched by magnetic negative selection, after which naive cells were positively selected on CD45RA and the negative fraction was taken as the memory subset. After blood collection by leukapheresis, PBMCs were isolated using Ficoll-Histopaque density gradient centrifugation and then cryopreserved in the vapor phase of liquid nitrogen. Analytical flow cytometry was used to check the purity and quantity of every magnetically sorted T cell population. Each sorted fraction had its genomic DNA isolated and then quantified by UV absorbance on a Nanodrop 2000c. Points the paper makes about the study in general: Because the study included a small number of donors, the genetic and exposure-history diversity represented was limited. Pairwise subsampling led to the expectation that sequencing depth would affect the degree of clonotype sharing among donors. Incomplete sequencing was indicated by rarefaction of sorted-subset datasets, despite the large sequencing depth. Estimated clonotype richness was generally larger for naive than for memory subsets. Only blood was sampled, and tissue TCR repertoires likely differ from those in blood. Around 5.4% of naive CD4, roughly 3.6% of naive CD8, 2.3% of memory CD4, and 0.4% of memory CD8 clonotypes were shared across several donors. Compared with non-shared clonotypes, clonotypes shared by all four sorted-subset donors had higher generation probabilities.

The CDR3 holds 14 amino acids from the cysteine to the phenylalanine. The CDR3 DNA has 42 bases and is translated from base 1. V is clipped by 4 bases and J by 3 bases, and the sequence between their germline boundaries is 11 bases long. In the germline V gene, CDR1 corresponds to LGHNA and CDR2 to YSLEER. The chain uses TRBV4-3 and TRBJ2-3; TRBD1 might be the D gene, on 7 matching bases. The sequencing sample was made of naive CD4+ T cells sorted from blood. The intended sense of this specimen's cell subset or site label: CD45RA+ positively selected. The TCR comes from a man younger than 35 in good health. The DNA sequence is as follows: TGCGCCAGCAGCCTCCAGGGGGGAACAGATACGCAGTATTTT. It translates to CASSLQGGTDTQYF.